This TCR beta chain comes out of a study of T cell responses to AZD1222 COVID-19 vaccine. This table comes from immunoSEQ multiplex PCR, and its TCRdb copy is limited to in-frame clones, with some not included. The sample holds 90,000 to 150,000 clones, roughly 90% seen once. A remark on this clone: The target antigen is unknown.

Study-level findings and limits: Dominant at 160-218 and 743-854, vaccine-associated CD4 TCRs also spanned spike. Donors skewed white British and female; clonal diversity was possibly underestimated. Targeting of unmutated variant regions was reportedly seen in nearly half of spike-specific TCRs.

The V end lost 3 bases, the J end lost 1 base, and 7 bases lay between the germline ends. There are 13 residues in the CDR3. Per the germline V gene, CDR1 is SGDLS and CDR2 is YYNGEE. Pooled together were second doses at about 4 or about 12 weeks. The chain has TRBV9 and TRBJ2-5; D unresolved. The material sequenced was peripheral blood, taken 28 days after the second AZD1222 dose. This clonotype was sampled from an adult who received the AZD1222 COVID-19 vaccine. Here the CDR3 reads CASSAQFQETQYF. CDR3 bases: TGTGCCAGCAGCGCCCAATTCCAAGAGACCCAGTACTTC.